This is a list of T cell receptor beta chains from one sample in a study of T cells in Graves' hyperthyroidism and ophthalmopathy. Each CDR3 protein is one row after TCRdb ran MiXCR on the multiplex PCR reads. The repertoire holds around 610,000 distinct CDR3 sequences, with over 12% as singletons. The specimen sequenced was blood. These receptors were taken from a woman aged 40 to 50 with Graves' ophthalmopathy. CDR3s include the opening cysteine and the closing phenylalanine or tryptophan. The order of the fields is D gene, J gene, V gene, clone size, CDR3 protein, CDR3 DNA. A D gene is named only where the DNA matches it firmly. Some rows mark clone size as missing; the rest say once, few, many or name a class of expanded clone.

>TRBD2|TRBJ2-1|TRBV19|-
CATKSGGSYNEQFF
TGTGCCACCAAAAGCGGGGGCTCCTACAATGAGCAGTTCTTC
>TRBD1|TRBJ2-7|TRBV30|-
CASTPGTGADYEQYF
TGTGCCTCCACACCCGGGACAGGGGCGGACTACGAGCAGTACTTC
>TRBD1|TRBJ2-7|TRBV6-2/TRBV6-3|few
CASTDRAYEQYF
TGTGCCAGCACCGACAGGGCCTACGAGCAGTACTTC
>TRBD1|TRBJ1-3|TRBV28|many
CASSFGTASGNTIYF
TGTGCCAGCAGTTTTGGGACAGCCTCTGGAAACACCATATATTTT
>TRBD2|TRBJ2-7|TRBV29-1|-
CSASGGPSGSKYF
TGCAGCGCCTCGGGCGGGCCTAGCGGGAGTAAGTACTTC
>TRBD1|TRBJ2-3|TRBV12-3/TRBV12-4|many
CATERTGGADTQYF
TGTGCCACCGAAAGGACAGGGGGCGCAGATACGCAGTATTTT
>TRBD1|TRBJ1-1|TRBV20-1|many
CSARETGGTNTEAFF
TGCAGTGCTAGAGAGACAGGGGGTACGAACACTGAAGCTTTCTTT
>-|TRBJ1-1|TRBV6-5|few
CASSSNGELSTEAFF
TGTGCCAGCAGTTCCAACGGGGAGTTGAGTACTGAAGCTTTCTTT
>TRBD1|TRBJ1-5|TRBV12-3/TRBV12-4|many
CASSLIWGTGDLYSNQPQHF
TGTGCCAGCAGTTTAATCTGGGGGACAGGGGACCTATATAGCAATCAGCCCCAGCATTTT
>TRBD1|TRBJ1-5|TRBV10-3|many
CAISDGQGVEHQPQHF
TGTGCCATCAGTGATGGGCAGGGGGTAGAACATCAGCCCCAGCATTTT
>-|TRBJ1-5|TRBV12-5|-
CASAGGLGNQPQHF
TGTGCTAGTGCGGGGGGTTTAGGCAATCAGCCCCAGCATTTT
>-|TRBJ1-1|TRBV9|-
CASSPEGMYTEAFF
TGTGCCAGCAGCCCCGAAGGGATGTACACTGAAGCTTTCTTT
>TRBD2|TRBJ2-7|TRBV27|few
CASSSLAGETSYEQYF
TGTGCCAGCAGTTCATTAGCGGGAGAGACCTCCTACGAGCAGTACTTC
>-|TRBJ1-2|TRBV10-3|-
CAISDPRVNYGYTF
TGTGCCATCAGTGACCCCAGGGTTAACTATGGCTACACCTTC
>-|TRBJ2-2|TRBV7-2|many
CASSLVQGVGELFF
TGTGCCAGCAGCTTAGTACAGGGTGTCGGGGAGCTGTTTTTT
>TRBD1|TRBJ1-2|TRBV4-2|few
CASSQSGTGVQEEF
TGTGCCAGCAGCCAATCAGGGACAGGGGTCCAGGAGGAGTTC
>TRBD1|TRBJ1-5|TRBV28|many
CASSPGTGVQPQHF
TGTGCCAGCAGTCCCGGGACAGGGGTACAGCCCCAGCATTTT
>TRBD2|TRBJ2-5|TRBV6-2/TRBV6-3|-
CASSTWTSGAGETQYF
TGTGCCAGCAGTACCTGGACTAGCGGGGCGGGAGAGACCCAGTACTTC
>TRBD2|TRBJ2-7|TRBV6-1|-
CASRLAGGLEQYF
TGTGCCAGCAGGCTAGCGGGAGGGCTCGAGCAGTACTTC
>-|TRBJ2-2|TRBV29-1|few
CSVDYTGELFF
TGCAGCGTTGATTACACCGGGGAGCTGTTTTTT
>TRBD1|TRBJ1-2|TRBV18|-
CASSPQDRGYGYTF
TGTGCCAGCTCACCACAGGACAGGGGCTATGGCTACACCTTC
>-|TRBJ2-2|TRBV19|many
CASRPGTLTGELFF
TGTGCCAGTCGCCCCGGGACCCTCACCGGGGAGCTGTTTTTT
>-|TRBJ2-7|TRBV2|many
CASSEVGSSTYEQYF
TGTGCCAGCAGTGAAGTTGGCAGTTCAACCTACGAGCAGTACTTC
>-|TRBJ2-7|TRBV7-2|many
CASALSRSYEQYF
TGTGCCAGCGCACTAAGCCGTTCCTACGAGCAGTACTTC
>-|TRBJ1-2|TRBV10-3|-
CAISEGAANYGYTF
TGTGCCATCAGTGAGGGGGCGGCTAACTATGGCTACACCTTC
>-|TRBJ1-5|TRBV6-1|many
CANSLDGFNQPQHF
TGTGCCAACAGTCTGGACGGCTTCAATCAGCCCCAGCATTTT
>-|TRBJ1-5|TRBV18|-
CASPKWTSTNQPQHF
TGTGCCAGCCCTAAATGGACGTCAACCAATCAGCCCCAGCATTTT
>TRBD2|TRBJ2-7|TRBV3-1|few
CASSQDGVGLAGSYEQYF
TGTGCCAGCAGCCAAGATGGTGTGGGACTAGCGGGTTCCTACGAGCAGTACTTC
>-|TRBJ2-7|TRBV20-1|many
CSAREASYEQYF
TGCAGTGCTAGGGAGGCGTCCTACGAGCAGTACTTC
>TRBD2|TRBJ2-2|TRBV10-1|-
CASRRREGSGTGELFF
TGCGCCAGCAGACGGCGGGAGGGTTCGGGGACCGGGGAGCTGTTTTTT
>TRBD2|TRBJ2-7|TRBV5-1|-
CASSLTSGRAEQYF
TGCGCCAGCAGCTTGACCAGCGGGAGGGCGGAGCAGTACTTC
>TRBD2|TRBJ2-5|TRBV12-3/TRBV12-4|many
CASSPSGQETQYF
TGTGCCAGCAGTCCTAGCGGCCAAGAGACCCAGTACTTC
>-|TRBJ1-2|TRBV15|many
CATSRGQKDYGYTF
TGTGCCACCAGCAGAGGACAAAAAGACTATGGCTACACCTTC
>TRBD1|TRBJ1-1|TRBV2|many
CASSGDSNQEAFF
TGTGCCAGCAGTGGGGACAGCAATCAGGAAGCTTTCTTT
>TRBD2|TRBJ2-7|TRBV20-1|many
CSAKTSGEGEQYF
TGCAGTGCCAAGACTAGCGGAGAGGGGGAGCAGTACTTC
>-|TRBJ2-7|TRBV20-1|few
CSARDWGSSYEQYF
TGCAGTGCTAGAGACTGGGGGTCCTCCTACGAGCAGTACTTC
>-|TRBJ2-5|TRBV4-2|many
CASSQPAIGKETQYF
TGTGCCAGCAGCCAACCCGCGATAGGAAAAGAGACCCAGTACTTC
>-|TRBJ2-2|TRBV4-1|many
CASMMEGLGTGELFF
TGCGCCAGCATGATGGAGGGGTTAGGCACCGGGGAGCTGTTTTTT
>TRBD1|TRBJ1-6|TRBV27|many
CASSPRDSNSPLHF
TGTGCCAGCAGTCCCCGGGACAGTAATTCACCCCTCCACTTT
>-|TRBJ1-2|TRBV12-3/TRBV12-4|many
CASSPGGDTGGYGYTF
TGTGCCAGCAGCCCCGGCGGGGACACCGGTGGGTATGGCTACACCTTC
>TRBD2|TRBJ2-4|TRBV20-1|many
CSAKGLAPAKNIQYF
TGCAGTGCTAAGGGACTAGCGCCAGCCAAAAACATTCAGTACTTC
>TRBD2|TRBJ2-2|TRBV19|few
CASSIGLVPTGELFF
TGTGCCAGTAGTATTGGACTAGTGCCCACCGGGGAGCTGTTTTTT
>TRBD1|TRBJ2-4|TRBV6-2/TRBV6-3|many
CASSYSKISLADRQVGIQYF
TGTGCCAGCAGTTACTCGAAAATCTCACTGGCGGACAGGCAGGTCGGCATTCAGTACTTC
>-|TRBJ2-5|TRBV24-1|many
CATSDFDRQETQYF
TGTGCCACCAGTGATTTTGACAGGCAAGAGACCCAGTACTTC
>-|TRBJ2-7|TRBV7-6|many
CASSPQGGEQYF
TGTGCCAGCAGCCCCCAGGGTGGCGAGCAGTACTTC
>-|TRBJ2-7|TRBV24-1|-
CATSAGAVPEQYF
TGTGCCACCAGTGCCGGAGCCGTTCCCGAGCAGTACTTC
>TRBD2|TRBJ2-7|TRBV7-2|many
CASSLMGSGRPYEQYF
TGTGCCAGCAGCTTAATGGGTAGCGGGAGACCCTACGAGCAGTACTTC
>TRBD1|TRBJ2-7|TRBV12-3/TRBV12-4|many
CASSPTGARSYEQYF
TGTGCCAGCAGTCCAACAGGGGCTAGATCCTACGAGCAGTACTTC
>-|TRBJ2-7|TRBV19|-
CASSRRGNSYEQYF
TGTGCCAGTAGTCGGAGGGGCAACTCCTACGAGCAGTACTTC
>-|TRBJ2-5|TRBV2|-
CASSEIGDIYKITETQYF
TGTGCCAGCAGTGAAATTGGGGACATCTATAAGATCACGGAGACCCAGTACTTC
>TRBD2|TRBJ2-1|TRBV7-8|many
CASSLERLPGGNEQFF
TGTGCCAGCAGCTTGGAAAGGCTTCCGGGGGGCAATGAGCAGTTCTTC
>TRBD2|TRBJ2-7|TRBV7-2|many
CASSSTLAGGSYEQYF
TGTGCCAGCAGCTCAACCTTAGCGGGAGGTTCCTACGAGCAGTACTTC
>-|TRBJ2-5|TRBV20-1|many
CSAQRGAETQYF
TGCAGTGCACAAAGGGGGGCAGAGACCCAGTACTTC
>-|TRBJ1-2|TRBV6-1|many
CASRGLRGFNYGYTF
TGTGCCAGCAGGGGCCTGAGGGGATTCAACTATGGCTACACCTTC
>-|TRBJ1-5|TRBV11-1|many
CASSLETDSWNSNQPQHF
TGTGCCAGCAGCTTAGAAACGGACAGTTGGAATAGCAATCAGCCCCAGCATTTT
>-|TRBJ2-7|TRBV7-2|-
CASTRGLAVYEQYF
TGTGCCAGCACTCGAGGGCTCGCGGTGTACGAGCAGTACTTC
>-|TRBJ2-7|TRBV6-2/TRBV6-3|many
CASSQTHYEQYF
TGTGCCAGCAGTCAGACACACTACGAGCAGTACTTC
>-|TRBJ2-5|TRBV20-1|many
CSGEGRAQETQYF
TGCAGTGGTGAGGGCCGGGCACAAGAGACCCAGTACTTC